This T cell receptor beta chain derives from a study of blood T cell repertoires in COVID-19. Participants' reported clinical history set cohort assignment. The length of the CDR3 is 12 residues. Germline-derived CDR1 and CDR2 are GTSNPN and SVGIG (reference sequence). Trimming removed 2 bases from V and 6 bases from J, with 10 bases in between. Under the authors' procedure: By means of reference gene primer amplification, nucleated cell counts were estimated. Libraries were prepared by immunoSEQ multiplex PCR; TCRdb keeps only in-frame clonotypes and omits some of them. That table is the source of V, J and clone size, and D and trimming were worked out from the DNA. The table has 230,000 or so clones, around 82% seen once.

Sequenced input: PBMCs or T cells enriched from blood (not recorded which). V gene TRBV30 combines with J gene TRBJ1-2; no clear D. This TCR was recovered from a man aged 45-60 years who had recovered from COVID-19. The chain's CDR3 is CAWSPQFDGYTF. The CDR3, as DNA: TGTGCCTGGAGTCCCCAGTTCGATGGCTACACCTTC.